Following are 30 T cell receptor beta chains from one sample sequenced in a study of blood T cell repertoires in COVID-19. TCRdb keeps only in-frame clones here, not all; method: immunoSEQ multiplex PCR. In the table there are about 180,000 clones, 88% of which are singletons. The sample was PBMCs or T cells enriched from blood (not recorded which). These TCRs come from a young woman who had recovered from COVID-19.

The chain links TRBV2 to TRBJ1-5, with no clear D. Trimming took 4 bases from V and 4 from J, leaving 5 bases between them. Per the germline V gene, CDR1 is SNHLY and CDR2 is FYNNEI. The CDR3 covers 12 residues. CDR3 protein: CASSAINQPQHF. The CDR3 DNA reads as TGTGCCAGCAGTGCTATTAATCAGCCCCAGCATTTT.

This chain links TRBV29-1 with TRBJ2-3, with TRBD2 identical over 8 bases. Germline values: CDR1 SQVTM, CDR2 ANQGSEA. The CDR3 is made up of 16 amino acids. The V and J ends lost 6 bases and 1 base, in that order; junction bases with no gene match: 12. CDR3 in amino acids: CSVRRSGKGGTDTQYF. The CDR3, as DNA: TGCAGCGTCCGGCGTAGCGGGAAAGGGGGCACAGATACGCAGTATTTT.

The chain links TRBV28 to TRBJ1-2, with D tentatively TRBD1 (5 bases). Per the germline V gene, CDR1 is MDHEN and CDR2 is SYDVKM. CDR3 length equals 14 residues. The V end was cut by 2 bases, the J end by 2 bases, with 9 bases between. The CDR3 loop is CASSLHRGNYGYTF. The CDR3 region has the DNA TGTGCCAGCAGTTTACATCGGGGGAACTATGGCTACACCTTC.

V and J are TRBV28 and TRBJ2-7; 8 bases agree with TRBD2. Germline loops: CDR1 MDHEN, CDR2 SYDVKM. CDR3 size: 15 residues. V lost 6 bases, J lost 0 bases, and 7 bases stayed unmatched. This chain's CDR3 is CASSLTSADSYEQYF. The CDR3 DNA sequence: TGTGCCAGCAGCTTGACTAGCGCCGACTCCTACGAGCAGTACTTC.

V is TRBV5-8 and J is TRBJ2-5; maybe TRBD2 (6 bases). This CDR3 spans 14 amino acids. CDR1 and CDR2 (germline): SGHTS, YDEGEE. Trimming took 3 bases from V and 3 from J, leaving 12 bases between them. As DNA, the CDR3 is TGTGCCAGCAGCTCCTTTCCGGGAGAAGAGACCCAGTACTTC. Translation: CASSSFPGEETQYF.

The chain carries TRBV7-9 and TRBJ1-2, with TRBD1 matching 9 bases. This CDR3 has 15 residues. The germline V gene encodes CDR1 SEHNR and CDR2 FQNEAQ (reference sequence). J was trimmed by 8 bases and V by 3 bases; bases with no gene match: 10. The CDR3 DNA reads as TGTGCCAGCAGCTTTACCGGGACAGGGACTTTAGGCTACACCTTC. Protein: CASSFTGTGTLGYTF.

V usage is TRBV5-1 and J usage is TRBJ1-6; the D gene is possibly TRBD1 (6 bases). Looked up from germline, CDR1 is SGHRS and CDR2 is YFSETQ. V dropped 2 bases and J dropped 8 bases, with 17 bases sitting between them. This CDR3 has 16 amino acids. This CDR3 is CASSLAGTIPDSPLHF. CDR3 in DNA: TGCGCCAGCAGCTTAGCCGGGACAATCCCAGATTCACCCCTCCACTTT. Using reference TRBV5-1 and TRBJ1-6 for the parts outside the CDR3, the full variable domain is KAGVTQTPRYLIKTRGQQVTLSCSPISGHRSVSWYQQTPGQGLQFLFEYFSETQRNKGNFPGRFSGRQFSNSRSEMNVSTLELGDSALYLCASSLAGTIPDSPLHFGNGTRLTVT.

The chain uses TRBV7-3 and TRBJ2-2; possibly TRBD1 for D (5 bases). Germline CDR1 is SGHTA and CDR2 is FQGTGA. The CDR3 length is 14 residues. Between the trimmed V and J ends, which lost 5 bases and 8 bases, there was a span of 15 bases. The CDR3 DNA sequence: TGTGCCAGCAGCAAATCGACAGTCACAGGGGAGCTGTTTTTT. Encoded protein: CASSKSTVTGELFF.

This sequence joins TRBV5-1 and TRBJ2-1; perhaps TRBD1 as D (6 bases). CDR1 is SGHRS and CDR2 is YFSETQ in the germline V gene. V lost 1 base and J lost 4, with 12 bases in between. The CDR3 is 15 amino acids. CDR3 DNA sequence: TGCGCCAGCAGCTTGACCCCAGGGGAATACAATGAGCAGTTCTTC. This translates into CASSLTPGEYNEQFF.

The V and J genes are TRBV5-1 and TRBJ1-4; D is unclear. This CDR3 has 16 residues. V lost 0 bases and J lost 8, with 17 bases in between. Germline lookup yields CDR1 SGHRS and CDR2 YFSETQ. The CDR3 bases are TGCGCCAGCAGCTTGGGGGGTGCGACACGAGGGGAAAAACTGTTTTTT. Protein sequence: CASSLGGATRGEKLFF. Complete variable domain (other parts from reference TRBV5-1 and TRBJ1-4): KAGVTQTPRYLIKTRGQQVTLSCSPISGHRSVSWYQQTPGQGLQFLFEYFSETQRNKGNFPGRFSGRQFSNSRSEMNVSTLELGDSALYLCASSLGGATRGEKLFFGSGTQLSVL.

This chain connects TRBV24-1 to TRBJ2-1; D gene ambiguous. The CDR3 contains 12 residues. Looked up from germline, CDR1 is KGHDR and CDR2 is SFDVKD. The ends were cut back, 5 bases at V and 10 bases at J, with 11 bases in the middle. The CDR3 loop is CATSASSAEQFF. CDR3 nucleotide sequence: TGTGCCACCAGTGCCTCCAGTGCAGAGCAGTTCTTC.

The V gene is TRBV6-1, the J gene TRBJ1-5, with a possible D match to TRBD1 (5 bases). Germline V gene lookup returns CDR1 MNHNS and CDR2 SASEGT. This CDR3 is 16 amino acids long. V was shortened by 3 bases and J by 3 bases, with 15 bases between the two germline ends. Here the CDR3 DNA reads TGTGCCAGCAGTGACACAGCGCGGGGGGACAATCAGCCCCAGCATTTT. Translation: CASSDTARGDNQPQHF.

The CDR3 nucleotides are TGTGCCAGTAGTAATGGACAGGGTGGGATCCCGGACACTGAAGCTTTCTTT. The encoded protein is CASSNGQGGIPDTEAFF. This sequence joins TRBV19 and TRBJ1-1; the match to TRBD1 covers 8 bases. This CDR3 spans 17 amino acids. From germline, CDR1 is LNHDA and CDR2 SQIVND (reference sequence). V was clipped by 4 bases and J by 3 bases; unmatched bases: 13.

The V call is TRBV24-1, the J call TRBJ1-1; tentatively, D is TRBD1 (6 bases). This CDR3 is built from 14 residues. V shed 3 bases and J shed 3 bases, with 10 bases lying between them. CDR1 and CDR2 from the germline V gene are KGHDR and SFDVKD. The DNA for the CDR3 is TGTGCCACCAGTGATCTGGACAGATACACTGAAGCTTTCTTT. Translated: CATSDLDRYTEAFF.

The chain links TRBV6-6 to TRBJ1-4, with 7 bases lining up with TRBD1. The CDR3 totals 14 residues. After removal of 2 bases from V and 8 bases from J, the junction contained 5 bases not matched to a gene. CDR1 and CDR2 from the germline V gene are MNHNY and SVGAGI (reference sequence). The CDR3 DNA reads as TGTGCCAGCAGTTACAGAGGGGGCCAAGAAAAACTGTTTTTT. Translated, it gives CASSYRGGQEKLFF.

The chain uses TRBV2 and TRBJ1-4; 8 positions agree with TRBD1. CDR1 and CDR2 (germline): SNHLY, FYNNEI. Trimming removed 2 bases from V and 7 bases from J; junction bases left unmatched: 9. The CDR3 is 16 amino acids. The CDR3 spells CASSEPDRGGREKLFF. CDR3 nucleotide sequence: TGTGCCAGCAGTGAACCTGACAGGGGAGGGCGTGAAAAACTGTTTTTT.

The chain carries TRBV2 and TRBJ2-2, with 8 bases aligning to TRBD1. This CDR3 spans 15 amino acids. V shed 6 bases, J shed 4 bases, and the junction held 7 bases outside the gene matches. Germline CDR1 and CDR2: SNHLY and FYNNEI. DNA for the CDR3: TGTGCCAGCAGGATCGGACAGGGTCGCACCGGGGAGCTGTTTTTT. Translated, it gives CASRIGQGRTGELFF.

J is TRBJ2-1 and V is TRBV7-6; 7 bases match TRBD2. The CDR3 runs to 15 residues. Germline CDR1 reads SGHVS; CDR2 reads FNYEAQ. With V trimmed by 5 bases and J by 2 bases, 6 bases remained unmatched. The DNA for the CDR3 is TGTGCCAGCAGCCAAAGGACTAGTCCCTACAATGAGCAGTTCTTC. Translated, it gives CASSQRTSPYNEQFF. Together with reference TRBV7-6 and TRBJ2-1, the CDR3 gives the full variable domain: GAGVSQSPRYKVTKRGQDVALRCDPISGHVSLYWYRQALGQGPEFLTYFNYEAQQDKSGLPNDRFSAERPEGSISTLTIQRTEQRDSAMYRCASSQRTSPYNEQFFGPGTRLTVL.

This clone was observed a single time. This chain connects TRBV28 to TRBJ2-3; 7 bases agree with TRBD1. Germline V gives CDR1 MDHEN, CDR2 SYDVKM. J lost 2 bases, V lost 3 bases, and 11 bases had no gene match. The CDR3 has 17 residues. CDR3 residues: CASSFGPKGQITDTQYF. The CDR3 nucleotides read TGTGCCAGCAGTTTTGGGCCGAAGGGACAGATCACAGATACGCAGTATTTT.

The rearrangement links TRBV3-1 (or the pseudogene TRBV3-2) to TRBJ2-3; 12 positions agree with TRBD2. V lost 4 bases and J lost 4; bases outside the gene matches: 3. This CDR3 region has 15 residues. Germline assignment: CDR1 LGHDT and CDR2 YNNKEL (reference sequence). CDR3 bases: TGTGCCAGCAGCCCTAGCGGGGGGGCCGCAGATACGCAGTATTTT. It is translated as CASSPSGGAADTQYF.

In nucleotides, the CDR3 is TGTGCCAGCAGCTCCAGCCTCGGTGGGAGATCCTACGAGCAGTACTTC. Its protein is CASSSSLGGRSYEQYF. The rearrangement joins TRBV11-1 to TRBJ2-7; TRBD2 is a possible D gene (5 bases). V lost 4 bases and J lost 1, with 17 bases in between. From germline, CDR1 is SGHAT and CDR2 FQDESV (reference sequence). The CDR3 is made up of 16 amino acids.

The chain uses TRBV19 and TRBJ2-2; D gene uncertain. This CDR3 is built from 14 residues. The germline gives CDR1 LNHDA, CDR2 SQIVND (reference sequence). Trimming stripped 5 bases from V and 0 bases from J, with 7 bases between. As DNA, the CDR3 is TGTGCCAGTAGTTCAGTCGCGAACACCGGGGAGCTGTTTTTT. It specifies CASSSVANTGELFF.

In this sample, this clone turned up once. This chain joins TRBV25-1 and TRBJ1-3; D is undetermined. V lost 10 bases to trimming and J lost 6 bases, with 10 bases between them. Germline values: CDR1 MGHDK, CDR2 SYGVNS. The CDR3 loop spans 11 amino acids. CDR3 in DNA: TGTGCCACCGGACTACTAAACACCATATATTTT. Its protein is CATGLLNTIYF.

This clone was detected only once. The rearrangement joins TRBV10-3 to TRBJ2-1, with D possibly matching TRBD1 (5 bases). V gave up 3 bases and J gave up 8 bases, with 11 bases separating them. The CDR3 covers 13 residues. Germline lookup yields CDR1 ENHRY and CDR2 SYGVKD. Here the CDR3 reads CAISERGRDEQFF. The CDR3 DNA sequence: TGTGCCATCAGTGAAAGGGGAAGAGATGAGCAGTTCTTC.

The chain combines TRBV9 with TRBJ1-1; TRBD1 matches 9 bases. Germline CDR1 SGDLS, CDR2 YYNGEE. V was clipped by 0 bases and J by 2 bases; unmatched bases: 2. The CDR3 totals 15 residues. This chain's CDR3 is CASSVEGQGNTEAFF. The CDR3 nucleotides are TGTGCCAGCAGCGTAGAGGGACAGGGAAACACTGAAGCTTTCTTT. The whole variable domain, filled in from reference TRBV9 and TRBJ1-1, reads DSGVTQTPKHLITATGQRVTLRCSPRSGDLSVYWYQQSLDQGLQFLIQYYNGEERAKGNILERFSAQQFPDLHSELNLSSLELGDSALYFCASSVEGQGNTEAFFGQGTRLTVV.

A few counts support this clone. The rearrangement uses TRBV19 and TRBJ1-1; no firm D call. The length of the CDR3 is 14 residues. Germline lookup yields CDR1 LNHDA and CDR2 SQIVND (reference sequence). The germline V and J ends were trimmed by 3 bases and 11 bases, with 19 bases remaining between them. The CDR3 DNA follows: TGTGCCAGTAGTATGGCCATGGAGGGTCGAGGGGCTTTCTTT. Translation: CASSMAMEGRGAFF.

Many counts were recorded for this clone. V is TRBV2 and J is TRBJ1-6; D is unclear. There are 16 residues in the CDR3. Trimming took 1 base from V and 5 from J, leaving 12 bases between them. Germline CDR1 reads SNHLY; CDR2 reads FYNNEI. CDR3 nucleotides: TGTGCCAGCAGTGAAGAGTCCACAGCCAATAATTCACCCCTCCACTTT. The encoded protein is CASSEESTANNSPLHF.

This clone was observed a handful of times. J is TRBJ2-1 and V is TRBV4-1; 7 bases map to TRBD2. V shed 6 bases and J 8 bases; nucleotides not matched to a gene: 13. Germline-derived CDR1 and CDR2 are MGHRA and YSYEKL. The CDR3 is 15 residues long. CDR3 residues: CASSPREASGDEQFF. The CDR3 coding sequence is TGCGCCAGCAGTCCTCGGGAGGCGAGCGGGGATGAGCAGTTCTTC.

V and J are TRBV28 and TRBJ2-3; 7 positions agree with TRBD2. V shed 3 bases, J shed 4 bases, and the junction held 7 bases outside the gene matches. The CDR3 runs to 15 residues. Looked up from germline, CDR1 is MDHEN and CDR2 is SYDVKM. The CDR3 spells CASSFGLVTADTQYF. In DNA form, the CDR3 reads TGTGCCAGCAGTTTTGGACTAGTAACGGCAGATACGCAGTATTTT.

This clone has only one observation. The genes are TRBV7-8 and TRBJ2-3, with 8 bases aligning to TRBD1. V dropped 6 bases and J dropped 7; count of bases not matched to a gene: 12. The CDR3 extends over 15 amino acids. CDR1 is SGHVS, CDR2 FQNEAQ, per germline. The CDR3 sequence is CASSRSQGAQYTQYF. The CDR3 DNA follows: TGTGCCAGCAGTCGGTCTCAGGGGGCTCAATATACGCAGTATTTT.